These 31 T cell receptor beta chains share one sample of origin, sequenced in a study of beta chain features in type 1 diabetes. Study-level findings and limits: People with Type 1 diabetes carried modestly yet significantly shorter TCRB CDR3s in all four CD4+ subsets.

The entirety of the isolated RNA underwent reverse transcription, so expressed TCRB transcripts were sequenced. Sequencing used immunoSEQ multiplex PCR; TCRdb keeps in-frame clones, though not all of them. Of about 640,000 clones listed, over 10% are singletons. The antigens for these receptors are not known. The specimen was naive CD4+ T cells from blood. These receptors originate from a young man with type 1 diabetes.

This clone occurred a few times. The chain has TRBV5-4 and TRBJ2-5; D uncertain. This CDR3 comprises 12 residues. The V and J ends lost 0 bases and 5 bases respectively, with 5 bases between them. Germline V gene lookup returns CDR1 SGHNT and CDR2 YYREEE (reference sequence). The CDR3 region has the DNA TGTGCCAGCAGCTTGGCCCAGGAGACCCAGTACTTC. Translated, it gives CASSLAQETQYF.

This clone has only a few counts. This chain connects TRBV25-1 to TRBJ2-1, with 10 bases fitting TRBD1. CDR1 MGHDK and CDR2 SYGVNS come from the germline V gene. The CDR3 sequence is 13 residues long. Germline trimming cut 6 bases from V and 7 bases from J; bases unmatched to any gene: 3. The CDR3 loop reads CASRGTGENEQFF. In DNA form, the CDR3 reads TGTGCCAGCAGGGGGACAGGGGAGAATGAGCAGTTCTTC.

This clone was seen more than once but under ten times. The chain is built from TRBV15 and TRBJ2-2, with 7 bases matching TRBD1. CDR3 length: 14 residues. V lost 6 bases and J lost 7; bases outside the gene matches: 8. Germline lookup yields CDR1 LNHNV and CDR2 YYDKDF (reference sequence). CDR3 residues: CATRGDRMGGELFF. CDR3 bases: TGTGCCACCAGGGGGGACAGAATGGGCGGGGAGCTGTTTTTT.

The gene calls are TRBV19 and TRBJ1-2; 8 nucleotides align to TRBD1. Germline CDR1 reads LNHDA; CDR2 reads SQIVND (reference sequence). J lost 0 bases, V lost 4 bases, and 4 bases had no gene match. CDR3 length: 15 residues. The CDR3 sequence is CASSTSGQANYGYTF. Here the CDR3 DNA reads TGTGCCAGTAGTACCTCGGGACAGGCTAACTATGGCTACACCTTC.

The V call is TRBV2, the J call TRBJ2-7; D may correspond to TRBD1 or TRBD2 (6 bases each). V lost 0 bases and J 5 bases, leaving 14 bases between the germline ends. Germline V gene data show CDR1 as SNHLY and CDR2 as FYNNEI. This CDR3 is built from 15 residues. CDR3 DNA sequence: TGTGCCAGCAGTGAAGCGCGTGGGGGGCTCAACGAGCAGTACTTC. This encodes CASSEARGGLNEQYF.

A few counts support this clone. The chain employs TRBV28 and TRBJ1-6, with 8 bases aligning to TRBD1. V was pared by 4 bases and J by 10 bases, with 6 bases of the junction left unmatched. The germline CDR1 and CDR2 sequences are MDHEN and SYDVKM. This CDR3 spans 14 amino acids. The CDR3 DNA is TGTGCCAGCAGTTCTGGACAGGGTCGCTCACCCCTCCACTTT. Translated: CASSSGQGRSPLHF.

The chain is built from TRBV2 and TRBJ1-3, with TRBD1 as a possible D gene (6 bases). Germline CDR1 SNHLY, CDR2 FYNNEI. Trimming left V 6 bases short and J 4 bases short, with 10 bases between. This CDR3 is built from 13 residues. The CDR3 loop reads CASRRTEGNTIYF. Here the CDR3 DNA reads TGTGCCAGCAGGCGGACAGAGGGAAACACCATATATTTT. The full variable domain, its missing parts supplied by reference TRBV2 and TRBJ1-3, is EPEVTQTPSHQVTQMGQEVILRCVPISNHLYFYWYRQILGQKVEFLVSFYNNEISEKSEIFDDQFSVERPDGSNFTLKIRSTKLEDSAMYFCASRRTEGNTIYFGEGSWLTVV.

The CDR3 nucleotides are TGTGCCAGCAGCCAAGCCGGCCAGCCAAATTCACCCCTCCACTTT. Protein product: CASSQAGQPNSPLHF. The chain combines TRBV14 with TRBJ1-6; D uncertain. This CDR3 comprises 15 residues. Per germline, CDR1 SGHDN and CDR2 FVKESK. The ends were cut back, 1 base at V and 7 bases at J, with 11 bases in the middle.

In this sample, this clone turned up a few times. The CDR3: CASSREQGAGYGYTF. The CDR3 DNA reads TGTGCCAGCAGCCGCGAACAGGGGGCTGGCTATGGCTACACCTTC. J is TRBJ1-2 and V is TRBV14, with 9 nucleotides matching TRBD1. J lost 4 bases, V lost 4 bases, and 7 bases had no gene match. The CDR3 covers 15 residues. Germline assignment: CDR1 SGHDN and CDR2 FVKESK.

The rearrangement joins TRBV27 to TRBJ2-3; D possibly corresponds to TRBD2 (5 bases). CDR3 size: 13 residues. Germline CDR1 MNHEY, CDR2 SMNVEV (reference sequence). The V and J ends lost 3 bases and 4 bases respectively, with 8 bases between them. CDR3 DNA sequence: TGTGCCAGCAGTTTGACGAGGGCAGATACGCAGTATTTT. The encoded protein is CASSLTRADTQYF.

This chain links TRBV5-1 with TRBJ2-3; 12 bases are a match to TRBD1. This CDR3 contains 16 residues. V gave up 4 bases and J gave up 3 bases; unmatched junction bases: 6. Germline CDR1 SGHRS, CDR2 YFSETQ. CDR3 coding DNA: TGCGCCAGCAGCGGGACAGGGGGCTTGGCTACAGATACGCAGTATTTT. Residues: CASSGTGGLATDTQYF.

V usage is TRBV6-1 and J usage is TRBJ2-1, with a weak D call TRBD1 (6 bases). The CDR3 runs 13 residues. CDR1 is MNHNS and CDR2 is SASEGT in the germline V gene. Trimming stripped 4 bases from V and 6 bases from J, with 10 bases between. CDR3 in amino acids: CASSGQEANEQFF. The CDR3 nucleotides read TGTGCCAGCAGTGGACAGGAGGCCAATGAGCAGTTCTTC.

V gene TRBV6-5 combines with J gene TRBJ1-1, with unresolved D. V lost 5 bases and J lost 2, with 15 bases in between. This CDR3 is 15 amino acids long. Looked up from germline, CDR1 is MNHEY and CDR2 is SVGAGI. The CDR3 is CASSREGGRNTEAFF. CDR3 in DNA: TGTGCCAGCAGTCGGGAGGGAGGAAGAAACACTGAAGCTTTCTTT.

In its sample, this clone was seen a few times. The CDR3 DNA reads TGTGCCAGCGCAAGGAGCAATCAGCCCCAGCATTTT. Amino acid sequence: CASARSNQPQHF. The V call is TRBV27, the J call TRBJ1-5; D ambiguous. CDR3 length equals 12 residues. Germline V gene data show CDR1 as MNHEY and CDR2 as SMNVEV (reference sequence). V gave up 8 bases and J gave up 1 base, with 6 bases separating them.

The chain is built from TRBV6-6 and TRBJ1-2, with 10 positions matching TRBD1. Germline V gene sequence: CDR1 MNHNY, CDR2 SVGAGI (reference sequence). The CDR3 runs 15 residues. Unmatched junction bases numbered 6, after V lost 4 bases and J lost 4 bases. The CDR3 DNA reads as TGTGCCAGCAGTTCGACAGGGGGCGGTGTCTATGGCTACACCTTC. Translated: CASSSTGGGVYGYTF.

A few counts support this clone. This chain joins TRBV11-2 and TRBJ2-7; 7 bases align to TRBD2. The CDR3 sequence is 14 residues long. The junction had 9 bases not matched to a gene; V was cut back by 3 bases and J by 7 bases. Germline-derived CDR1 and CDR2 are SGHAT and FQNNGV. The CDR3 DNA follows: TGTGCCAGCAGCTTTACTGGGGCGGGGGAAGAGCAGTACTTC. Translating gives CASSFTGAGEEQYF.

The rearrangement uses TRBV11-2 and TRBJ2-3; possibly TRBD2 for D (5 bases). This CDR3 has 16 residues. With 2 bases removed from V and 6 bases from J, the gap between germline ends came to 18 bases. Germline assignment: CDR1 SGHAT and CDR2 FQNNGV. CDR3 DNA: TGTGCCAGCAGCTTAAGGCTAGTAGGATCGGGGGATACGCAGTATTTT. It specifies CASSLRLVGSGDTQYF.

The chain combines TRBV19 with TRBJ1-1; 9 bases map to TRBD1. The CDR3 extends over 15 amino acids. The junction had 4 bases not matched to a gene; V was cut back by 4 bases and J by 1 base. CDR1 and CDR2 (germline): LNHDA, SQIVND (reference sequence). The chain's CDR3 is CASSTGTGPNTEAFF. The CDR3, as DNA: TGTGCCAGTAGTACAGGGACAGGGCCGAACACTGAAGCTTTCTTT.

The chain uses TRBV6-5 and TRBJ1-6; no clear D. Trimming shortened V by 2 bases and J by 7 bases, and 6 bases separated the two germline ends. The CDR3 has 13 residues. Per the germline V gene, CDR1 is MNHEY and CDR2 is SVGAGI. CDR3 in DNA: TGTGCCAGCAGTTACGACGGAAATTCACCCCTCCACTTT. It yields the protein CASSYDGNSPLHF.

CDR3 nucleotide sequence: TGTGCCAGCAGCCAAGATCGAAGCGGGGGGGCCCCAGATACGCAGTATTTT. Amino acids: CASSQDRSGGAPDTQYF. The chain has TRBV4-2 and TRBJ2-3, with 10 bases aligning to TRBD2. The CDR3 spans 17 residues. The germline gives CDR1 LGHNA, CDR2 YNFKEQ. V trimming: 0 bases; J trimming: 4 bases; junction bases outside the gene matches: 7.

This clone was detected only a few times. The chain is built from TRBV7-2 and TRBJ2-7; TRBD2 might be the D (8 bases). V lost 7 bases and J 6 bases, leaving 19 bases between the germline ends. The CDR3 consists of 14 residues. Germline-derived CDR1 and CDR2 are SGHTA and FQGNSA. The CDR3 coding sequence is TGTGCCAGCACCCCGGGAGGGGGCATAGGCGAGCAGTACTTC. It is translated as CASTPGGGIGEQYF.

The gene calls are TRBV7-9 and TRBJ1-6; D is unclear. Per germline, CDR1 SEHNR and CDR2 FQNEAQ (reference sequence). Trimming cost V 5 bases and J 8 bases, with 13 bases left between them. This CDR3 is built from 14 residues. The CDR3 is CASSPHSPDSPLHF. CDR3 coding DNA: TGTGCCAGCAGCCCTCATTCACCAGATTCACCCCTCCACTTT.

The chain couples TRBV19 to TRBJ2-1; D may correspond to TRBD1 or TRBD2 (6 bases each). This CDR3 is built from 16 residues. V lost 7 bases and J 5 bases, leaving 21 bases between the germline ends. The germline CDR1 and CDR2 sequences are LNHDA and SQIVND (reference sequence). CDR3 DNA: TGTGCCAGTACTGTCGGGGGCAGGAGCCGCAACAATGAGCAGTTCTTC. Residues: CASTVGGRSRNNEQFF. Full variable domain (outside the CDR3, taken from reference TRBV19 and TRBJ2-1): DGGITQSPKYLFRKEGQNVTLSCEQNLNHDAMYWYRQDPGQGLRLIYYSQIVNDFQKGDIAEGYSVSREKKESFPLTVTSAQKNPTAFYLCASTVGGRSRNNEQFFGPGTRLTVL.

The gene calls are TRBV7-3 and TRBJ1-1; TRBD1 might be the D (5 bases). This CDR3 has 13 residues. The V end was cut by 4 bases, the J end by 8 bases, with 14 bases between. Germline V gene lookup returns CDR1 SGHTA and CDR2 FQGTGA. This CDR3 is CASSSGPGTEAFF. DNA of the CDR3: TGTGCCAGCAGCTCAGGACCGGGGACCGAAGCTTTCTTT.

The chain couples TRBV28 to TRBJ1-2, with D hard to call. Between the trimmed V and J ends, which lost 1 base and 6 bases, there was a span of 6 bases. The V gene's germline CDR1 is MDHEN and CDR2 SYDVKM. The CDR3 totals 12 residues. This CDR3 is CASSLLGHGYTF. CDR3 DNA sequence: TGTGCCAGCAGTTTATTAGGACATGGCTACACCTTC.

This chain's CDR3 is CASSQQGSDTEAFF. As DNA, the CDR3 is TGCGCCAGCAGTCAGCAGGGATCCGACACTGAAGCTTTCTTT. The chain is built from TRBV4-1 and TRBJ1-1; D might be TRBD1 (5 bases). V lost 6 bases and J 3 bases, leaving 14 bases between the germline ends. The CDR3 is made up of 14 amino acids. Germline V gene sequence: CDR1 MGHRA, CDR2 YSYEKL.

The chain has TRBV18 and TRBJ2-7; D uncertain. With 3 bases removed from V and 2 bases from J, the gap between germline ends came to 8 bases. CDR1 KGHSH and CDR2 LQKENI come from the germline V gene. CDR3 length equals 13 residues. This CDR3 reads CASSPYTTYEQYF. CDR3 bases: TGTGCCAGCTCACCTTACACTACCTACGAGCAGTACTTC.

The CDR3 DNA reads TGTGCCAGCAGCCAAGGGGGACAGATGGATACGCAGTATTTT. Amino acids: CASSQGGQMDTQYF. J is TRBJ2-3 and V is TRBV14; 7 positions match TRBD1. This CDR3 has 14 amino acids. Trimming removed 1 base from V and 6 bases from J; junction bases left unmatched: 4. CDR1 is SGHDN, CDR2 FVKESK, per germline. Supplemented by reference TRBV14 and TRBJ2-3, the full variable domain reads EAGVTQFPSHSVIEKGQTVTLRCDPISGHDNLYWYRRVMGKEIKFLLHFVKESKQDESGMPNNRFLAERTGGTYSTLKVQPAELEDSGVYFCASSQGGQMDTQYFGPGTRLTVL.

The chain links TRBV6-1 to TRBJ2-3; D remains unclear. This CDR3 is 12 amino acids long. Trimming removed 6 bases from V and 0 bases from J, with 4 bases in between. Per germline, CDR1 MNHNS and CDR2 SASEGT. The CDR3 nucleotides are TGTGCCAGCAGGACAAGCACAGATACGCAGTATTTT. Its protein product is CASRTSTDTQYF.

The rearrangement uses TRBV7-9 and TRBJ2-7; a possible D gene is TRBD1 (6 bases). Germline loops: CDR1 SEHNR, CDR2 FQNEAQ (reference sequence). The CDR3 sequence is 14 residues long. V was pared by 5 bases and J by 3 bases, with 14 bases between. The chain's CDR3 is CASSPQGSNYEQYF. CDR3 coding DNA: TGTGCCAGCAGCCCACAGGGCAGTAACTACGAGCAGTACTTC.

The chain is built from TRBV15 and TRBJ2-6; D gene unclear. Germline CDR1 and CDR2: LNHNV and YYDKDF (reference sequence). The CDR3 extends over 14 amino acids. Trimming stripped 1 base from V and 2 bases from J, with 3 bases between. CDR3 coding DNA: TGTGCCACCAGCAGAGGGGCTGGGGCCAACGTCCTGACTTTC. Protein: CATSRGAGANVLTF.